This TCR beta chain was recorded in a study of CD4 T cell repertoires in COVID-19. Across the study: Relabeled CFSE-low cells, IL-2-expanded for about 10 days, met spikes from other coronaviruses.

Measured with immunoSEQ multiplex PCR; TCRdb has only the in-frame clones, and not every one. The sample lists 23,000 or so clones, roughly 84% occurring once. Sequencing was done directly on freshly isolated, uncultured memory T cells. The germline gives CDR1 WSHSY, CDR2 SAAADI. V lost 10 bases and J lost 3, with 12 bases in between. The CDR3 totals 13 residues. The chain employs TRBV10-2 and TRBJ1-4, with D possibly being TRBD1 (5 bases). The sample was central memory CD4+ T cells from blood, taken before the COVID-19 pandemic. This TCR came from a human donor who had COVID-19. The CDR3 loop is CAIDGGPNEKLFF. The DNA for the CDR3 is TGCGCCATAGACGGGGGACCTAATGAAAAACTGTTTTTT.